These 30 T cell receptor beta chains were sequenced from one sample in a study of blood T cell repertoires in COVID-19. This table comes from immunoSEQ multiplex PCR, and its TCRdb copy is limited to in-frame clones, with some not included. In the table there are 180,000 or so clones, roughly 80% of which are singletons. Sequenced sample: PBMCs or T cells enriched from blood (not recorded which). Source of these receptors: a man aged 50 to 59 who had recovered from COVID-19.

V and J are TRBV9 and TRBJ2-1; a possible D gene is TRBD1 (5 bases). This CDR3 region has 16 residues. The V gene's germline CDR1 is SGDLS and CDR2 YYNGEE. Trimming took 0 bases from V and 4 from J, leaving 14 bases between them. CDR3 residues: CASSVAVGALYNEQFF. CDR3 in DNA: TGTGCCAGCAGCGTAGCGGTTGGGGCCCTTTACAATGAGCAGTTCTTC.

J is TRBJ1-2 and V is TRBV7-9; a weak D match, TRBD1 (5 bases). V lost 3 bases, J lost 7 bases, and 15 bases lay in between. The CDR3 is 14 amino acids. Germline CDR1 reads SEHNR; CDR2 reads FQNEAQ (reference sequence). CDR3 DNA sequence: TGTGCCAGCAGCTTTACAGGAGTCCTTAGTGGCTACACCTTC. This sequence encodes CASSFTGVLSGYTF.

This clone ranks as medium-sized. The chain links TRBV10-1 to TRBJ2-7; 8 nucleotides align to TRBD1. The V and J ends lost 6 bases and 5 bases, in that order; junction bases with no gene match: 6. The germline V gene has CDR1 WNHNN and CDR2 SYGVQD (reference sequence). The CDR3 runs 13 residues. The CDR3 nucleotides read TGCGCCAGCAGCCCGACAGGGGTCAACGAGCAGTACTTC. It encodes CASSPTGVNEQYF.

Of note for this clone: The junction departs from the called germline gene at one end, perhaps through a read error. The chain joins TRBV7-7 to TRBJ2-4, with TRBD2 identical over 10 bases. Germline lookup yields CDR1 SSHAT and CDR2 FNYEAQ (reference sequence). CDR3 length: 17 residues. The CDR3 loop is CASSSRTSGSWENIQYF. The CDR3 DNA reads TGTGCTAGCAGCTCCAGGACTAGCGGTTCCTGGGAGAACATTCAGTACTTC.

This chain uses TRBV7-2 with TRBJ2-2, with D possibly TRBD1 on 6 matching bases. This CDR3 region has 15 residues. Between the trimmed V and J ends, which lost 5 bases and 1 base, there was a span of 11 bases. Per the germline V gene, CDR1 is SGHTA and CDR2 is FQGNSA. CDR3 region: CASSPRQENTGELFF. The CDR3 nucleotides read TGTGCCAGCAGCCCAAGACAGGAGAACACCGGGGAGCTGTTTTTT.

The CDR3 DNA reads TGTGCCAGTAGGGGGACAGGAACCTACGAGCAGTACTTC. This translates into CASRGTGTYEQYF. The V call is TRBV19, the J call TRBJ2-7; 8 bases line up with TRBD1. The CDR3 totals 13 residues. V gave up 6 bases and J gave up 2 bases; unmatched junction bases: 3. The germline gives CDR1 LNHDA, CDR2 SQIVND (reference sequence). Variable domain in full (rest from reference TRBV19 and TRBJ2-7): DGGITQSPKYLFRKEGQNVTLSCEQNLNHDAMYWYRQDPGQGLRLIYYSQIVNDFQKGDIAEGYSVSREKKESFPLTVTSAQKNPTAFYLCASRGTGTYEQYFGPGTRLTVT.

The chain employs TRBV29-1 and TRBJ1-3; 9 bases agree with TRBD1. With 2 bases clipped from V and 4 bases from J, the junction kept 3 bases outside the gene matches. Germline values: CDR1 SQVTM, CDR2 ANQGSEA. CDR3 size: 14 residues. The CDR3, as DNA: TGCAGCGTTGAAATGGACAGGGGAGGAAACACCATATATTTT. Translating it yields CSVEMDRGGNTIYF.

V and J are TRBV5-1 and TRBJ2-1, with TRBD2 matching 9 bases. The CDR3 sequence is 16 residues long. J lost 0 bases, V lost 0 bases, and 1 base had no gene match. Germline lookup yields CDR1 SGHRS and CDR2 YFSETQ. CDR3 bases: TGCGCCAGCAGCTTGGATAGCGGGAGCTCCTACAATGAGCAGTTCTTC. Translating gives CASSLDSGSSYNEQFF.

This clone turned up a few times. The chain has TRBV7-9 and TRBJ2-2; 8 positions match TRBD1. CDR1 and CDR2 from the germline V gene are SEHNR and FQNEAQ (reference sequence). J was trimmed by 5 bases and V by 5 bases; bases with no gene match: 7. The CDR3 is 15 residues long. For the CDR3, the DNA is TGTGCCAGCAGCCCCGGGACAGGCCTAACCGGGGAGCTGTTTTTT. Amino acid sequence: CASSPGTGLTGELFF. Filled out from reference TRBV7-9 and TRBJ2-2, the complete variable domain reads DTGVSQNPRHKITKRGQNVTFRCDPISEHNRLYWYRQTLGQGPEFLTYFQNEAQLEKSRLLSDRFSAERPKGSFSTLEIQRTEQGDSAMYLCASSPGTGLTGELFFGEGSRLTVL.

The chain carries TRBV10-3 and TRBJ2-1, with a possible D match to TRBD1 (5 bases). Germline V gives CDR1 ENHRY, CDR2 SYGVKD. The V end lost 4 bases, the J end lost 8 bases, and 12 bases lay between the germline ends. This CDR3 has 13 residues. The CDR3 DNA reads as TGTGCCATCAGTGTACAGGTGGGCGATGAGCAGTTCTTC. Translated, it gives CAISVQVGDEQFF.

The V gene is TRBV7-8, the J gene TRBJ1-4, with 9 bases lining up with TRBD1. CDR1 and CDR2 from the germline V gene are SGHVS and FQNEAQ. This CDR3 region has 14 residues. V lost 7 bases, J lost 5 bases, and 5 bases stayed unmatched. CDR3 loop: CASTGTGRNEKLFF. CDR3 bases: TGTGCCAGCACCGGGACAGGGCGAAATGAAAAACTGTTTTTT.

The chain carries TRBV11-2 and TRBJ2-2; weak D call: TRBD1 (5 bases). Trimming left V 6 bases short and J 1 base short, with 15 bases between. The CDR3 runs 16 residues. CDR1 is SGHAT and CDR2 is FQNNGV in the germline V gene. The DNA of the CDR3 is TGTGCCAGCAGTCCAGAGCAGGGATTGAACACCGGGGAGCTGTTTTTT. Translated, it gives CASSPEQGLNTGELFF.

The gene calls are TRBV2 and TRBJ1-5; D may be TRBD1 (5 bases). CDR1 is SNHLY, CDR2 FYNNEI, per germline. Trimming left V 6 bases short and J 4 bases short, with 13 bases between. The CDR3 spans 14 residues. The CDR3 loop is CASSESDTNQPQHF. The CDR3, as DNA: TGTGCCAGCAGCGAATCGGACACTAATCAGCCCCAGCATTTT.

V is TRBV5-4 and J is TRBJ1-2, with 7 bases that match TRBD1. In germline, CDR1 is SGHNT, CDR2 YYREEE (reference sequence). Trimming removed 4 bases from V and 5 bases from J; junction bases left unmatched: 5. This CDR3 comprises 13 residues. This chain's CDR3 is CASSRDSAYGYTF. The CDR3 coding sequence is TGTGCCAGCAGCCGGGACAGCGCTTATGGCTACACCTTC.

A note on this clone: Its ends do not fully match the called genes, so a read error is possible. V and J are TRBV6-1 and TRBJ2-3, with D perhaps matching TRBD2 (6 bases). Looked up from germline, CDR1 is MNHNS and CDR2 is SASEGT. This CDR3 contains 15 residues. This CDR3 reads CASSQAGREADTQYF. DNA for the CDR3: TGTGCCAGCAGTCAAGCTGGCAGGGAGGCAGATACGCAGTATTTT.

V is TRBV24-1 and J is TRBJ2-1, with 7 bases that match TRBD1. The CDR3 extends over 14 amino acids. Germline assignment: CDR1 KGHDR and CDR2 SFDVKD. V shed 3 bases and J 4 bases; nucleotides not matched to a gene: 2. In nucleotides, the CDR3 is TGTGCCACCAGTGATGGGACAGAGTACAATGAGCAGTTCTTC. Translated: CATSDGTEYNEQFF.

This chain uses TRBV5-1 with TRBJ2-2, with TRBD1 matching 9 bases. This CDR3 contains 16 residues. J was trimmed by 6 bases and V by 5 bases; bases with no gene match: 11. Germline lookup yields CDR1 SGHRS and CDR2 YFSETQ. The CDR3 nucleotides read TGCGCCAGCAGGTCACAGGGGGCAGGGTTGCCCGGGGAGCTGTTTTTT. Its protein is CASRSQGAGLPGELFF.

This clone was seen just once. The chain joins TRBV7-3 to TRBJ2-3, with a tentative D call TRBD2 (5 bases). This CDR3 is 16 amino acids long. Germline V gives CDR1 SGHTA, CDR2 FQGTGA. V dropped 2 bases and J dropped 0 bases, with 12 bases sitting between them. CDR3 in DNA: TGTGCCAGCAGCTTAGGTCCTAGGACTAGCACAGATACGCAGTATTTT. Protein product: CASSLGPRTSTDTQYF.

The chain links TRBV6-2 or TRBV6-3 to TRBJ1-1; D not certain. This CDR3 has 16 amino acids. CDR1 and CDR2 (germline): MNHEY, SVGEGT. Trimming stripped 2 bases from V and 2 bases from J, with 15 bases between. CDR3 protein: CASSYPGTGRNTEAFF. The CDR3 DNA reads TGTGCCAGCAGTTACCCAGGAACTGGAAGAAACACTGAAGCTTTCTTT.

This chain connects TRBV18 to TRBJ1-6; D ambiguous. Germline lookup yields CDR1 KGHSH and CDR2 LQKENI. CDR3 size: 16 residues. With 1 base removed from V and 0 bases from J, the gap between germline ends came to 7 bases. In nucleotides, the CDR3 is TGTGCCAGCTCACCACAGGAGAGCTCCTATAATTCACCCCTCCACTTT. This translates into CASSPQESSYNSPLHF. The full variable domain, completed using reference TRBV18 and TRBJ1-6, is NAGVMQNPRHLVRRRGQEARLRCSPMKGHSHVYWYRQLPEEGLKFMVYLQKENIIDESGMPKERFSAEFPKEGPSILRIQQVVRGDSAAYFCASSPQESSYNSPLHFGNGTRLTVT.

CDR3 region: CASSQGTQSYNEQFF. The CDR3 DNA is TGTGCCAGCAGCCAAGGAACACAGTCCTACAATGAGCAGTTCTTC. This chain connects TRBV3-1 (or the pseudogene TRBV3-2) to TRBJ2-1; D gene unclear. The CDR3 contains 15 residues. The germline V and J ends were trimmed by 1 base and 1 base, with 8 bases remaining between them. Germline CDR1 is LGHDT and CDR2 is YNNKEL (reference sequence).

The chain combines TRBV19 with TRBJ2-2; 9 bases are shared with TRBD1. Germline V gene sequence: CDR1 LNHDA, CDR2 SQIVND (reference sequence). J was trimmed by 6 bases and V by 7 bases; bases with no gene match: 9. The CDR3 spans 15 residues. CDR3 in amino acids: CASTPGQGLSGELFF. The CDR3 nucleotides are TGTGCCAGTACCCCGGGACAGGGTTTATCCGGGGAGCTGTTTTTT.

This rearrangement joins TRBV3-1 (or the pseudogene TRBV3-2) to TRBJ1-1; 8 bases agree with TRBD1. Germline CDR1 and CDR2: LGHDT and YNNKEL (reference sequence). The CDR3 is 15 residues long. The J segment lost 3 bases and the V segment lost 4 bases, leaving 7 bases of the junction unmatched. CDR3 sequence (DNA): TGTGCCAGCAGCCCCCGGGACAGGTCTTACACTGAAGCTTTCTTT. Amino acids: CASSPRDRSYTEAFF.

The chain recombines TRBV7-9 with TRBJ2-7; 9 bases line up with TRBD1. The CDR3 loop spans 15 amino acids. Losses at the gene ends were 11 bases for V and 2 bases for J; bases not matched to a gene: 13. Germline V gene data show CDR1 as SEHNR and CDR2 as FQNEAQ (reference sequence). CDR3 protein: CACPKGQGRAYEQYF. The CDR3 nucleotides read TGTGCCTGTCCTAAGGGACAGGGAAGGGCCTACGAGCAGTACTTC.

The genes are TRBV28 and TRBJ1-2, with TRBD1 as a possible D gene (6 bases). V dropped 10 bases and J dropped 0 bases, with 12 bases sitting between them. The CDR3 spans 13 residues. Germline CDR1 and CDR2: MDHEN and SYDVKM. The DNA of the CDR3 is TGTGCCATCAGGACAGAAGCTAACTATGGCTACACCTTC. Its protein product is CAIRTEANYGYTF.

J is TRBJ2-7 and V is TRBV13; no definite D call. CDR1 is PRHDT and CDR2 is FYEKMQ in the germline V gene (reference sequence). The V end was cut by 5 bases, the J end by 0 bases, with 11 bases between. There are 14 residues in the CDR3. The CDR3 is CASSDSGSSYEQYF. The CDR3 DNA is TGTGCCAGCAGCGATTCCGGGTCCTCCTACGAGCAGTACTTC.

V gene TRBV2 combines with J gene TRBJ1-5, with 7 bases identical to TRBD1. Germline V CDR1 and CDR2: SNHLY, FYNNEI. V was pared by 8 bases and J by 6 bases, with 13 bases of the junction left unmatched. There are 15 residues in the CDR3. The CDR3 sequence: CASLKEGAQGQPQHF. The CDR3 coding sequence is TGTGCCAGCCTCAAGGAGGGGGCGCAGGGTCAGCCCCAGCATTTT.

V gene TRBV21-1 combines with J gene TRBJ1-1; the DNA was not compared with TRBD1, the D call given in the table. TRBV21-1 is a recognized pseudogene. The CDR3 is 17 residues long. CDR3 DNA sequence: TGTGCCAGCAGCCCCCGTGGGGCGTCGCCCGAAAACACTGAAGCTTTCTTT. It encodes CASSPRGASPENTEAFF.

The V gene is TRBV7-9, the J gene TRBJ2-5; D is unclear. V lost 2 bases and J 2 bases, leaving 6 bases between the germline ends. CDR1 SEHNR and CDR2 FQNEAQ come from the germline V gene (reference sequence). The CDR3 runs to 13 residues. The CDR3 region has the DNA TGTGCCAGCAGCTTAAACAGACAAGAGACCCAGTACTTC. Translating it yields CASSLNRQETQYF.

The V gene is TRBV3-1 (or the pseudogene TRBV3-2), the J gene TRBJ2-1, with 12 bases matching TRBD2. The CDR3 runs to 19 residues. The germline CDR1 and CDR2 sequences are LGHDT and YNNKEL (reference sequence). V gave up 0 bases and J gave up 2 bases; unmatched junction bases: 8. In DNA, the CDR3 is TGTGCCAGCAGCCAAGAACTAGCGGGAGGTCCCCGCCCCTACAATGAGCAGTTCTTC. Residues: CASSQELAGGPRPYNEQFF.